This T cell receptor beta chain was observed in a study of CD8 T cells in Susac syndrome. Random hexamers were used to reverse transcribe the RNA input (0.5 to 1 ug). Amplification of TCR beta CDR3 across 54 Vbeta and 13 Jbeta was performed with immunoSEQ multiplex PCR. MiXCR, applied by TCRdb to the immunoSEQ multiplex PCR reads, yields one record per CDR3 protein. The table lists about 120,000 distinct CDR3 sequences, less than 95% of them singletons. CD8+ and CD4+ T cells from blood underwent TCR beta sequencing, which was carried out in a high-throughput format. The junction had 5 bases not matched to a gene; V was cut back by 2 bases and J by 3 bases. Germline loops: CDR1 MNHEY, CDR2 SVGEGT. CDR3 length: 15 residues.

The chain joins TRBV6-2 or TRBV6-3 to TRBJ2-7, with 9 bases matching TRBD1. Input material: CD4+ T cells from PBMCs. The receptor was isolated from a human donor in good health. The CDR3 sequence is CASSYIPGQGYEQYF. The CDR3 DNA follows: TGTGCCAGCAGTTACATTCCGGGACAGGGCTACGAGCAGTACTTC.